This passage covers 8 T cell receptor beta chains from one sample sequenced in a study of T cells expressing NK-cell markers. TCRdb re-called the 5' RACE reads; one entry per CDR3 protein, DNA not given. Recorded for this sample: around 550,000 distinct CDR3 sequences. The sample consisted of blood T cells: a sorted CD56 or NKG2C T cell subset, CD4+ or CD8+ T cells, or bulk PBMC T cells (not recorded which). These receptors came from a man between 18 and 35 years old in good health.

The chain recombines TRBV18 with TRBJ1-1. The CDR3 loop spans 14 amino acids. Per the germline V gene, CDR1 is KGHSH and CDR2 is LQKENI. The CDR3 protein is CASSLTRGNTEAFF.

The chain joins TRBV27 to TRBJ2-5; as DNA is missing, the TRBD1 call by TCRdb cannot be tested. The CDR3 consists of 14 residues. CDR1 MNHEY and CDR2 SMNVEV come from the germline V gene (reference sequence). The CDR3 loop is CASAQGPSGETQYF.

This sequence joins TRBV7-2 and TRBJ2-6. Germline CDR1 is SGHTA and CDR2 is FQGNSA. The CDR3 loop spans 16 amino acids. The CDR3: CASSSVSTSGANVLTF.

This chain connects TRBV12-3 or TRBV12-4 to TRBJ1-2; TCRdb outputs TRBD1, but without DNA this stays unchecked. The CDR3 is 16 amino acids. CDR3 region: CASSRDRAGTGDGYTF.

The chain recombines TRBV4-2 with TRBJ1-2; TCRdb returns TRBD1, unconfirmable since there is no DNA. Germline loops: CDR1 LGHNA, CDR2 YNFKEQ. The CDR3 totals 16 residues. This CDR3 is CASSQTSSGTNYGYTF.

The rearrangement uses TRBV13 and TRBJ1-6. The CDR3 is 16 amino acids. Germline assignment: CDR1 PRHDT and CDR2 FYEKMQ (reference sequence). This CDR3 is CASSLEPKSRNSPLHF.

V usage is TRBV29-1 and J usage is TRBJ1-4. The CDR3 runs 11 residues. Germline-derived CDR1 and CDR2 are SQVTM and ANQGSEA. CDR3 in amino acids: CSVERFEKLFF.

The gene calls are TRBV20-1 and TRBJ2-1; TCRdb returns TRBD2, unconfirmable since there is no DNA. Germline CDR1 reads DFQATT; CDR2 reads SNEGSKA (reference sequence). This CDR3 is built from 15 residues. CDR3 sequence reads: CSARPGTSGRSEQFF.